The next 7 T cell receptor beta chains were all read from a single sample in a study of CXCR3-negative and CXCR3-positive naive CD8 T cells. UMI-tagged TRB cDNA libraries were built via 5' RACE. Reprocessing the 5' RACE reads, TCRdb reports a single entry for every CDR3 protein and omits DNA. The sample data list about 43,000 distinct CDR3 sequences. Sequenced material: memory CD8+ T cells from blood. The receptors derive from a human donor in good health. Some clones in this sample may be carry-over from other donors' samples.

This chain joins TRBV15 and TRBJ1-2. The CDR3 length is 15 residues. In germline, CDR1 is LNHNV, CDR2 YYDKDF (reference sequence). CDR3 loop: CATSSGATPNYGYTF.

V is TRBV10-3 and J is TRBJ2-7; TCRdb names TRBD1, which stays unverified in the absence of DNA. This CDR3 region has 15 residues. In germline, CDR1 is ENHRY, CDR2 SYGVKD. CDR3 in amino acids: CAISEQTGSGDEQYF.

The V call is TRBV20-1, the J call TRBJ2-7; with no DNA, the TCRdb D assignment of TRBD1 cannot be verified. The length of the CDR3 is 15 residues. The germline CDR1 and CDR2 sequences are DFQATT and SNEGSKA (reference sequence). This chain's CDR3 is CSAREGDGASYEQYF.

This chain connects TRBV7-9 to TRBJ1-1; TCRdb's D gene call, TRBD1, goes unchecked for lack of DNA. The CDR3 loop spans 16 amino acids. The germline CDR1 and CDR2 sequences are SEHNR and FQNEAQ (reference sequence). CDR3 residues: CASSVLRGFMNTEAFF.

CDR3 protein: CASSQRGQPQHF. The rearrangement joins TRBV5-4 to TRBJ1-5. The V gene's germline CDR1 is SGHNT and CDR2 YYREEE (reference sequence). The CDR3 is 12 residues long.

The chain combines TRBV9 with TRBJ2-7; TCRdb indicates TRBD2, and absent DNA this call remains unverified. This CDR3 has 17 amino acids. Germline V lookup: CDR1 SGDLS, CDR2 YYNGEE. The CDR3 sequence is CASSAGLAGGSGYEQYF.

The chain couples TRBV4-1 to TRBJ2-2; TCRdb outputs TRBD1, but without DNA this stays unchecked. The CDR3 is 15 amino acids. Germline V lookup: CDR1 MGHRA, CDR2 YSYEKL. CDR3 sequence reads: CASSHGTANTGELFF.